This passage covers 9 T cell receptor beta chains from one sample sequenced in a study of blood T cell repertoires in COVID-19. Data came from immunoSEQ multiplex PCR; TCRdb stores just in-frame clones and leaves some out. Of 85,000 to 95,000 clones listed, around three quarters are singletons. Input material: peripheral blood. The receptor set was obtained from a man between 65 and 85 years old with acute or convalescent COVID-19.

The genes are TRBV7-6 and TRBJ2-3; 10 bases fit TRBD2. The trim removed 2 bases at V and 6 bases at J, leaving 8 bases unmatched. The CDR3 length is 16 residues. Germline CDR1 and CDR2: SGHVS and FNYEAQ. DNA for the CDR3: TGTGCCAGCAGCTTAAGACTAGCGGGCGTAGTGGATACGCAGTATTTT. Translated, it gives CASSLRLAGVVDTQYF.

The chain links TRBV10-2 to TRBJ1-1; D is undetermined. V lost 8 bases and J 1 base, leaving 11 bases between the germline ends. Germline CDR1 and CDR2: WSHSY and SAAADI. The CDR3 spans 13 residues. As DNA, the CDR3 is TGCGCCAGCTGGCGTCCGGGGAACACTGAAGCTTTCTTT. Its protein product is CASWRPGNTEAFF.

The CDR3 DNA follows: TGCGCCAGCAGCCAACCAGGGGATGGCTACACCTTC. Encoded protein: CASSQPGDGYTF. The chain couples TRBV4-1 to TRBJ1-2, with D maybe TRBD1 (6 bases). CDR1 and CDR2 from the germline V gene are MGHRA and YSYEKL. The CDR3 runs 12 residues. The ends were cut back, 2 bases at V and 6 bases at J, with 7 bases in the middle.

The rearrangement links TRBV29-1 to TRBJ2-3; TRBD2 matches 8 bases. Per germline, CDR1 SQVTM and CDR2 ANQGSEA. The J segment lost 5 bases and the V segment lost 3 bases, leaving 13 bases of the junction unmatched. The CDR3 has 16 residues. The CDR3 sequence is CSVEFPAGGLGDTQYF. DNA of the CDR3: TGCAGCGTTGAGTTTCCGGCGGGAGGTTTAGGAGATACGCAGTATTTT.

This clone was detected only a few times. The chain recombines TRBV28 with TRBJ1-5; no firm D call. V lost 3 bases to trimming and J lost 11 bases, with 11 bases between them. The CDR3 extends over 12 amino acids. The germline V gene has CDR1 MDHEN and CDR2 SYDVKM. The CDR3 DNA reads as TGTGCCAGCAGTTTCAGCGGTATGACCCAGCATTTT. This translates into CASSFSGMTQHF.

V usage is TRBV10-2 and J usage is TRBJ2-3; TRBD2 is a possible D gene (5 bases). In germline, CDR1 is WSHSY, CDR2 SAAADI. The CDR3 has 13 residues. Trimming stripped 7 bases from V and 2 bases from J, with 10 bases between. CDR3 sequence: CASNQRHTDTQYF. The CDR3 DNA reads as TGCGCCAGCAATCAGCGGCACACAGATACGCAGTATTTT.

The chain is built from TRBV5-1 and TRBJ1-2, with D perhaps TRBD1 (6 bases). The CDR3 extends over 12 amino acids. Germline V lookup: CDR1 SGHRS, CDR2 YFSETQ. V lost 5 bases and J lost 5, with 10 bases in between. The CDR3 region is CASRITGYGYTF. The CDR3 nucleotides are TGCGCCAGCAGGATTACAGGGTATGGCTACACCTTC.

The chain is built from TRBV6-5 and TRBJ1-1; a possible D gene is TRBD1 (6 bases). CDR1 and CDR2 from the germline V gene are MNHEY and SVGAGI. V shed 5 bases and J shed 1 base, with 14 bases lying between them. This CDR3 is 15 amino acids long. The CDR3 coding sequence is TGTGCCAGCAGTCTCGGGGGAGGGGGGAACACTGAAGCTTTCTTT. This gives the protein CASSLGGGGNTEAFF.

The genes are TRBV28 and TRBJ1-5; possibly TRBD1 for D (6 bases). In germline, CDR1 is MDHEN, CDR2 SYDVKM. The CDR3 loop spans 15 amino acids. V was pared by 1 base and J by 0 bases, with 7 bases between. The CDR3 loop reads CASSLYRDSNQPQHF. As DNA, the CDR3 is TGTGCCAGCAGTTTATACAGGGATAGCAATCAGCCCCAGCATTTT. The full variable domain, with the rest looked up from reference TRBV28 and TRBJ1-5, is DVKVTQSSRYLVKRTGEKVFLECVQDMDHENMFWYRQDPGLGLRLIYFSYDVKMKEKGDIPEGYSVSREKKERFSLILESASTNQTSMYLCASSLYRDSNQPQHFGDGTRLSIL.